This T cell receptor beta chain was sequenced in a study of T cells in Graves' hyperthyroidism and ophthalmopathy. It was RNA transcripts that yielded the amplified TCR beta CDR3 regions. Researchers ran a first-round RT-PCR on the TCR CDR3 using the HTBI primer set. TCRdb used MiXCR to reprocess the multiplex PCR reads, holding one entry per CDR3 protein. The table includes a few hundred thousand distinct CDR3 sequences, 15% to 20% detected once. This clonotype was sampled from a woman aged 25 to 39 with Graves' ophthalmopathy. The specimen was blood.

In DNA form, the CDR3 reads TGTGCCAGCAGTTACACTAGCGAGGGAACGCAGTATTTT. It yields the protein CASSYTSEGTQYF. The chain couples TRBV6-5 to TRBJ2-3, with 7 bases lining up with TRBD2. Germline V gives CDR1 MNHEY, CDR2 SVGAGI. The CDR3 length is 13 residues. The V and J ends lost 2 bases and 9 bases, in that order; junction bases with no gene match: 5.